This T cell receptor (beta chain) derives from a study of shared clonotypes between healthy human individuals. Study at large: A couple of female and three male donors aged 18 to 49 were enrolled. Study findings and constraints: Naive CD4 clonotypes overlapped across a few donors at around 4.8%.

CD45RO negativity and positive selection for CCR7 defined naive CD8 cells, a population that excluded terminally differentiated effector memory CD45RA+ cells. The donors, all of them Caucasian adults, lived in Nashville, Tennessee. In the case of this clone: Its antigen remains unidentified.

Deep was the level used in running the assay. Sequenced by immunoSEQ multiplex PCR; TCRdb stores in-frame clones only, minus some. The data show some 2 million clones, with less than 95% seen just once and 1% to 1.3% held by the top ten. Sequenced sample: naive CD8+ T cells sorted from blood. The receptor was isolated from a man aged 18-30 years in good health.

CDR3 in amino acids: CASSGTADYGYTF. The CDR3 nucleotides are TGTGCCAGTAGCGGGACGGCGGACTATGGCTACACCTTC. V is TRBV19 and J is TRBJ1-2, with a weak D call TRBD1 (5 bases). The CDR3 covers 13 residues. Trimming stripped 6 bases from V and 3 bases from J, with 11 bases between. The germline V gene has CDR1 LNHDA and CDR2 SQIVND (reference sequence).